The clone carrying this T cell receptor beta chain is a singleton in its sample. TCRdb's copy holds only in-frame clones and misses some; the assay was immunoSEQ multiplex PCR. The sample has around 100,000 clones; 92% are singletons. This sample stems from a study of control samples from healthy donors and cancer patients. The clonotype comes from a woman in her late teens or twenties in good health. Sequenced sample: blood.

In nucleotides, the CDR3 is TGTGCCACCAGTGATTTGCCCTCCGTCGGGAAGCTGTACAATGAGCAGTTCTTC. Translated, it gives CATSDLPSVGKLYNEQFF. V and J are TRBV24-1 and TRBJ2-1; the D gene is possibly TRBD2 (5 bases). With 0 bases removed from V and 4 bases from J, the gap between germline ends came to 18 bases. CDR1 KGHDR and CDR2 SFDVKD come from the germline V gene. This CDR3 is 18 amino acids long.